This is a list of T cell receptor beta chains from one sample in a study of blood T cell repertoires in COVID-19. Data came from immunoSEQ multiplex PCR; TCRdb stores just in-frame clones and leaves some out. The table records around 16,000 clones, about 91% of them present only once. Sequencing was performed on peripheral blood. Receptors originate from a human donor in a cohort sampled during active COVID-19. The CDR3 runs from the conserved cysteine through the conserved F or W. D genes are given only for firm matches. Clone size is not always given. Where it is, it says once, few, many or a class for expanded clones.

cdr3_nt	cdr3_aa	d_call	j_call	v_call	clone_size
TGTGCCAGTACCTCGACCGGGGGAGAGACCCAGTACTTC	CASTSTGGETQYF	-	TRBJ2-5	TRBV19	-
TGTGCCAGCAGTTACGGACCTACTAGGCTCGCCCACGAGCAGTACTTC	CASSYGPTRLAHEQYF	-	TRBJ2-7	TRBV6-5	-
TGTGCCAGCATGGGAAGCGGGGAGTACAATGAGCAGTTCTTC	CASMGSGEYNEQFF	TRBD2	TRBJ2-1	TRBV13	-
TGTGCCAGCAGCTTAGTCGCACCCGGGACACGTCCAGATACGCAGTATTTT	CASSLVAPGTRPDTQYF	-	TRBJ2-3	TRBV7-9	-
TGTGCCAGCACCCCGACCCTGACAGGGAACACTGAAGCTTTCTTT	CASTPTLTGNTEAFF	-	TRBJ1-1	TRBV6-2/TRBV6-3	-
TGTGCCAGCAGCGCCACGACTAGCGGATACGTCGGGGAGCTGTTTTTT	CASSATTSGYVGELFF	TRBD2	TRBJ2-2	TRBV7-9	once
TGTGCCAGCAGCTTCTCGCAGACCGGGGAGCTGTTTTTT	CASSFSQTGELFF	-	TRBJ2-2	TRBV5-4	-
TGTGCCAGCTCACCCGACCAGGGGTGGCAGTACTTC	CASSPDQGWQYF	-	TRBJ2-7	TRBV18	-
TGTGCCAGCAGTTACGATGGACAGGTTAATCAGCCCCAGCATTTT	CASSYDGQVNQPQHF	TRBD1	TRBJ1-5	TRBV6-6	-
TGTGCCAGCAGCGCCTGGGGACAGCGGTTCGAGCAGTACTTC	CASSAWGQRFEQYF	TRBD1	TRBJ2-7	TRBV11-1	-